These T cell receptor beta chains were read from a single sample in a study of T cell responses to AZD1222 COVID-19 vaccine. The repertoire was sequenced with immunoSEQ multiplex PCR; TCRdb's copy has only in-frame clones and lacks some. The sample lists 70,000 to 90,000 clones; roughly 87% were seen once. The source material was peripheral blood, sampled 28 days after the second AZD1222 dose. The receptors stem from an adult who received the AZD1222 COVID-19 vaccine. Both conserved end residues are part of each CDR3. The order of the fields is J gene, D gene, clone size, V gene, CDR3 protein, CDR3 DNA. A D gene is named only where the DNA matches it firmly. Size is omitted from some rows. Given values are once, few, many or a class for expanded clones.

J: TRBJ2-5; D: -; size: -; V: TRBV3-1/TRBV3-2; CDR3: CASSLRGEGLETQYF; DNA: TGTGCCAGCAGCCTAAGGGGGGAGGGGCTGGAGACCCAGTACTTC
J: TRBJ1-2; D: TRBD1; size: -; V: TRBV7-2; CDR3: CASSIQGNYGYTF; DNA: TGTGCCAGCAGCATACAGGGGAACTATGGCTACACCTTC
J: TRBJ1-3; D: -; size: -; V: TRBV30; CDR3: CAWSRRGTPGNTIYF; DNA: TGTGCCTGGAGTCGCCGGGGGACACCCGGAAACACCATATATTTT
J: TRBJ1-4; D: -; size: -; V: TRBV3-1/TRBV3-2; CDR3: CASSQDEATANEKLFF; DNA: TGTGCCAGCAGCCAAGATGAGGCGACAGCTAATGAAAAACTGTTTTTT
J: TRBJ1-1; D: -; size: -; V: TRBV7-6; CDR3: CASSLAEAGAKNTEAFF; DNA: TGTGCCAGCAGCTTAGCAGAGGCAGGGGCCAAGAACACTGAAGCTTTCTTT
J: TRBJ2-3; D: TRBD2; size: once; V: TRBV9; CDR3: CASSVSSGGVTDTQYF; DNA: TGTGCCAGCAGCGTTTCTAGCGGGGGGGTGACAGATACGCAGTATTTT
J: TRBJ1-4; D: -; size: -; V: TRBV7-9; CDR3: CASSLEAGVKEKLFF; DNA: TGTGCCAGCAGCTTAGAGGCAGGGGTGAAGGAAAAACTGTTTTTT
J: TRBJ1-1; D: -; size: -; V: TRBV6-6; CDR3: CASSYGDGIFEAFF; DNA: TGTGCCAGCAGTTACGGGGACGGGATCTTTGAAGCTTTCTTT
J: TRBJ2-7; D: -; size: -; V: TRBV5-4; CDR3: CASSFENYGTYEQYF; DNA: TGTGCCAGCAGCTTCGAAAACTACGGGACCTACGAGCAGTACTTC
J: TRBJ2-3; D: -; size: -; V: TRBV7-9; CDR3: CASRPKSSQQIGTDTQYF; DNA: TGTGCCAGCAGACCAAAGTCCTCCCAGCAGATAGGCACAGATACGCAGTATTTT
J: TRBJ2-5; D: -; size: once; V: TRBV23-1; CDR3: CASSHSGTASYF; DNA: TGCGCCAGCAGTCATTCCGGGACTGCTAGCTACTTC
J: TRBJ2-5; D: -; size: -; V: TRBV18; CDR3: CASSEQGPETQYF; DNA: TGTGCCAGCTCTGAACAGGGTCCAGAGACCCAGTACTTC
J: TRBJ2-2; D: TRBD2; size: once; V: TRBV2; CDR3: CASRETGTRGGELFF; DNA: TGTGCCAGCAGAGAAACCGGGACTAGAGGCGGGGAGCTGTTTTTT
J: TRBJ1-4; D: -; size: -; V: TRBV28; CDR3: CASNLRSTNEKLFF; DNA: TGTGCCAGCAACCTCCGATCAACTAATGAAAAACTGTTTTTT
J: TRBJ2-1; D: -; size: -; V: TRBV5-4; CDR3: CASSPRSANEQFF; DNA: TGTGCCAGCAGCCCCCGGTCTGCGAATGAGCAGTTCTTC
J: TRBJ1-2; D: TRBD1; size: -; V: TRBV7-8; CDR3: CASSSPGQGAPYGYTF; DNA: TGTGCCAGCAGCTCCCCGGGACAGGGGGCTCCCTATGGCTACACCTTC
J: TRBJ1-5; D: -; size: once; V: TRBV19; CDR3: CASKGPGRQPQHF; DNA: TGTGCCAGTAAAGGCCCCGGCCGGCAGCCCCAGCATTTT
J: TRBJ2-3; D: -; size: -; V: TRBV6-1; CDR3: CASSEWDTQYF; DNA: TGTGCCAGCAGTGAATGGGATACGCAGTATTTT
J: TRBJ2-5; D: -; size: -; V: TRBV7-2; CDR3: CASSLHAGETQYF; DNA: TGTGCCAGCAGCTTACATGCGGGCGAGACCCAGTACTTC
J: TRBJ2-1; D: TRBD2; size: -; V: TRBV10-1; CDR3: CASSELIPGAGNYNEQFF; DNA: TGCGCCAGCAGTGAGCTAATCCCAGGAGCGGGGAACTACAATGAGCAGTTCTTC
J: TRBJ2-1; D: -; size: -; V: TRBV7-9; CDR3: CASSLDQGEQFF; DNA: TGTGCCAGCAGCTTAGACCAGGGTGAGCAGTTCTTC
J: TRBJ1-5; D: -; size: -; V: TRBV9; CDR3: CASSVGGDSNQPQHF; DNA: TGTGCCAGCAGCGTAGGAGGAGACTCCAATCAGCCCCAGCATTTT
J: TRBJ1-3; D: TRBD1; size: -; V: TRBV27; CDR3: CASSSYRGEGNTIYF; DNA: TGTGCCAGCAGTAGCTACAGGGGGGAGGGAAACACCATATATTTT
J: TRBJ2-1; D: -; size: -; V: TRBV10-3; CDR3: CAISVLGKSSYNEQFF; DNA: TGTGCCATCAGTGTGTTAGGGAAAAGCTCCTACAATGAGCAGTTCTTC
J: TRBJ1-1; D: TRBD1; size: -; V: TRBV7-9; CDR3: CASSRTGTGTEAFF; DNA: TGTGCCAGCAGCCGGACAGGAACGGGCACTGAAGCTTTCTTT
J: TRBJ2-5; D: -; size: once; V: TRBV10-3; CDR3: CAISEGHQETQYF; DNA: TGTGCCATCAGTGAGGGCCACCAAGAGACCCAGTACTTC
J: TRBJ1-2; D: -; size: -; V: TRBV9; CDR3: CASSTLGRGYTF; DNA: TGTGCCAGCAGCACCTTAGGACGTGGCTACACCTTC
J: TRBJ2-1; D: -; size: -; V: TRBV5-5; CDR3: CASSFSAKLGEQFF; DNA: TGTGCCAGCAGCTTTTCCGCAAAGCTCGGTGAGCAGTTCTTC
J: TRBJ1-3; D: -; size: -; V: TRBV7-9; CDR3: CASSFISSGNTIYF; DNA: TGTGCCAGCAGCTTTATCAGCTCTGGAAACACCATATATTTT
J: TRBJ1-4; D: -; size: -; V: TRBV14; CDR3: CASSHLGARDEKLFF; DNA: TGTGCCAGCAGCCATCTGGGGGCCCGGGATGAAAAACTGTTTTTT
J: TRBJ2-1; D: -; size: -; V: TRBV12-3/TRBV12-4; CDR3: CASSPQGFNEQFF; DNA: TGTGCCAGCAGCCCCCAGGGTTTCAATGAGCAGTTCTTC
J: TRBJ2-7; D: -; size: -; V: TRBV21-1; CDR3: CASSPHRDSTYEQYF; DNA: TGTGCCAGCAGCCCCCACCGGGACAGCACCTACGAGCAGTACTTC
J: TRBJ1-1; D: -; size: -; V: TRBV9; CDR3: CASSVWVNTEAFF; DNA: TGTGCCAGCAGCGTATGGGTAAACACTGAAGCTTTCTTT
J: TRBJ1-3; D: TRBD1; size: -; V: TRBV2; CDR3: CASRLGGTGNTIYF; DNA: TGTGCCAGCAGGCTAGGGGGCACCGGAAACACCATATATTTT
J: TRBJ1-3; D: -; size: -; V: TRBV30; CDR3: CAWSHRGNTIYF; DNA: TGTGCCTGGAGTCACCGCGGAAACACCATATATTTT
J: TRBJ2-7; D: -; size: -; V: TRBV6-5; CDR3: CASSYGGVYEQYF; DNA: TGTGCCAGCAGTTACGGCGGGGTATACGAGCAGTACTTC
J: TRBJ1-1; D: TRBD1; size: once; V: TRBV12-3/TRBV12-4; CDR3: CASRQRQGAEAFF; DNA: TGTGCCAGCAGACAACGACAGGGCGCTGAAGCTTTCTTT
J: TRBJ2-7; D: -; size: -; V: TRBV7-2; CDR3: CASSLGRSYEQYF; DNA: TGTGCCAGCAGCTTAGGAAGGTCCTACGAGCAGTACTTC
J: TRBJ2-2; D: -; size: medium-sized; V: TRBV6-2/TRBV6-3; CDR3: CASSYSSNGELFF; DNA: TGTGCCAGCAGTTACTCGAGTAACGGGGAGCTGTTTTTT
J: TRBJ2-2; D: -; size: -; V: TRBV18; CDR3: CASSPLAGELFF; DNA: TGTGCCAGCTCACCCCTTGCCGGGGAGCTGTTTTTT
J: TRBJ2-3; D: -; size: -; V: TRBV15; CDR3: CATSSLTSYSTLTDTQYF; DNA: TGTGCCACCAGCAGCCTAACATCCTACTCAACCCTCACAGATACGCAGTATTTT
J: TRBJ2-3; D: -; size: -; V: TRBV24-1; CDR3: CATSDGGGTDTQYF; DNA: TGTGCCACCAGTGATGGGGGCGGAACAGATACGCAGTATTTT
J: TRBJ1-2; D: -; size: -; V: TRBV11-1; CDR3: CASSLLPGFNYGYTF; DNA: TGTGCCAGCAGCTTATTGCCGGGTTTTAACTATGGCTACACCTTC
J: TRBJ1-1; D: -; size: once; V: TRBV19; CDR3: CASSILQSGSEAFF; DNA: TGTGCCAGTAGTATTCTGCAGAGCGGGTCTGAAGCTTTCTTT
J: TRBJ2-1; D: -; size: few; V: TRBV7-3; CDR3: CASSSFDGNEQFF; DNA: TGTGCCAGCAGCTCCTTCGATGGTAATGAGCAGTTCTTC
J: TRBJ1-2; D: -; size: -; V: TRBV4-1; CDR3: CASSPTQRREPYGYTF; DNA: TGCGCCAGCAGCCCGACCCAGAGGAGGGAACCCTATGGCTACACCTTC
J: TRBJ2-7; D: TRBD2; size: -; V: TRBV10-2; CDR3: CASSSYTSGGEYEQYF; DNA: TGCGCCAGCAGTTCCTACACTAGCGGGGGGGAATACGAGCAGTACTTC
J: TRBJ1-1; D: -; size: few; V: TRBV7-3; CDR3: CASSPQGGQEAFF; DNA: TGTGCCAGCAGCCCCCAAGGAGGTCAGGAAGCTTTCTTT
J: TRBJ1-5; D: TRBD1; size: -; V: TRBV6-5; CDR3: CASSMGQGGQPQHF; DNA: TGTGCCAGCAGTATGGGACAGGGCGGACAGCCCCAGCATTTT
J: TRBJ2-5; D: TRBD1; size: -; V: TRBV6-1; CDR3: CASSEDRGKETQYF; DNA: TGTGCCAGCAGTGAAGACAGGGGGAAAGAGACCCAGTACTTC
J: TRBJ1-1; D: -; size: -; V: TRBV30; CDR3: CAWNLDSLGNTEAFF; DNA: TGTGCCTGGAATCTCGACAGCTTGGGGAACACTGAAGCTTTCTTT
J: TRBJ1-2; D: TRBD1; size: -; V: TRBV6-5; CDR3: CASSQGGQYGYTF; DNA: TGTGCCAGCAGCCAGGGGGGGCAGTATGGCTACACCTTC
J: TRBJ2-3; D: -; size: few; V: TRBV2; CDR3: CASSDILKSTDTQYF; DNA: TGTGCCAGCTCGGATATCTTAAAAAGCACAGATACGCAGTATTTT